This T cell receptor beta chain emerged from a study of T cells and Merkel cell carcinoma outcomes. Broader study findings: Repertoire plus T-cell density reportedly predicted Merkel cell carcinoma outcomes.

V was pared by 3 bases and J by 6 bases, with 15 bases between. The CDR3 is made up of 15 amino acids. Germline loops: CDR1 MNHEY, CDR2 SMNVEV (reference sequence). Measured with immunoSEQ multiplex PCR; TCRdb has only the in-frame clones, and not every one. This table has roughly 1,900 clones, around 92% appearing once. As to this clone: The antigen is unknown.

Sequences were obtained from tumor tissue from Merkel cell carcinoma. This rearrangement joins TRBV27 to TRBJ2-1; D is possibly TRBD1 (5 bases). The clonotype originates from a human donor with Merkel cell carcinoma. The CDR3 DNA reads as TGTGCCAGCAGTTTGGTCCCTCCCCAGGGCAATGAGCAGTTCTTC. Its protein product is CASSLVPPQGNEQFF.